Presented here are 7 T cell receptor beta chains from one specimen sequenced in a study of cytomegalovirus exposure and HLA in healthy donors. TCRdb's table, derived via immunoSEQ multiplex PCR, lists solely in-frame clones and lacks some. Among 120,000 or so clones, approximately 90% were seen once, and the ten largest hold about 2.1%. The sample consisted of PBMCs. The receptors shown here come from a woman aged 18 to 35 in good health and CMV-seronegative.

The J gene is TRBJ2-1, the V gene TRBV7-9, with 14 bases aligning to TRBD2. With V trimmed by 5 bases and J by 6 bases, 9 bases remained unmatched. From germline, CDR1 is SEHNR and CDR2 FQNEAQ (reference sequence). CDR3 size: 17 residues. CDR3 residues: CASSPRLAGGPVNEQFF. The CDR3 DNA reads as TGTGCCAGCAGCCCCCGACTAGCGGGAGGGCCTGTCAATGAGCAGTTCTTC.

CDR3 DNA: TGTGCCTGGAGTGTTCAGGTCTCAGATACGCAGTATTTT. This translates into CAWSVQVSDTQYF. This chain joins TRBV30 and TRBJ2-3; D unclear. The CDR3 runs to 13 residues. The germline V gene encodes CDR1 GTSNPN and CDR2 SVGIG (reference sequence). The V end lost 0 bases, the J end lost 4 bases, and 8 bases lay between the germline ends.

This clone appeared once. V and J are TRBV28 and TRBJ1-1; perhaps TRBD1 as D (6 bases). The ends were cut back, 3 bases at V and 1 base at J, with 12 bases in the middle. CDR1 MDHEN and CDR2 SYDVKM come from the germline V gene. This CDR3 comprises 15 residues. The CDR3 DNA reads TGTGCCAGCAGTTTTGTAGGGGGACAGAACACTGAAGCTTTCTTT. Its protein product is CASSFVGGQNTEAFF.

The genes are TRBV28 and TRBJ1-2, with D tentatively TRBD1 (5 bases). Deletions cut 5 bases from V and 4 bases from J, with 20 bases between. Germline V CDR1 and CDR2: MDHEN, SYDVKM. The CDR3 contains 16 residues. The CDR3: CASSPQDPLGGYGYTF. CDR3 bases: TGTGCCAGCAGTCCCCAAGACCCCTTGGGGGGCTATGGCTACACCTTC.

This rearrangement joins TRBV18 to TRBJ1-5; no firm D call. The CDR3 is made up of 14 amino acids. CDR1 and CDR2 (germline): KGHSH, LQKENI. V was shortened by 6 bases and J by 0 bases, with 9 bases between the two germline ends. CDR3 bases: TGTGCCAGCTCTACACCGTATAGCAATCAGCCCCAGCATTTT. Translation: CASSTPYSNQPQHF.

The rearrangement links TRBV7-3 to TRBJ1-3; possibly TRBD1 for D (6 bases). Germline values: CDR1 SGHTA, CDR2 FQGTGA. V lost 4 bases and J 0 bases, leaving 10 bases between the germline ends. The CDR3 covers 15 residues. This chain's CDR3 is CASSSRGDSGNTIYF. In DNA, the CDR3 is TGTGCCAGCAGCTCCAGGGGCGACTCTGGAAACACCATATATTTT.

This clone was seen a single time. This chain connects TRBV9 to TRBJ2-3; D might be TRBD2 (6 bases). CDR1 and CDR2 (germline): SGDLS, YYNGEE. CDR3 size: 15 residues. V lost 0 bases, J lost 1 base, and 9 bases lay in between. As DNA, the CDR3 is TGTGCCAGCAGCGTAGTTTCGGGAGGCACAGATACGCAGTATTTT. Translated, it gives CASSVVSGGTDTQYF.